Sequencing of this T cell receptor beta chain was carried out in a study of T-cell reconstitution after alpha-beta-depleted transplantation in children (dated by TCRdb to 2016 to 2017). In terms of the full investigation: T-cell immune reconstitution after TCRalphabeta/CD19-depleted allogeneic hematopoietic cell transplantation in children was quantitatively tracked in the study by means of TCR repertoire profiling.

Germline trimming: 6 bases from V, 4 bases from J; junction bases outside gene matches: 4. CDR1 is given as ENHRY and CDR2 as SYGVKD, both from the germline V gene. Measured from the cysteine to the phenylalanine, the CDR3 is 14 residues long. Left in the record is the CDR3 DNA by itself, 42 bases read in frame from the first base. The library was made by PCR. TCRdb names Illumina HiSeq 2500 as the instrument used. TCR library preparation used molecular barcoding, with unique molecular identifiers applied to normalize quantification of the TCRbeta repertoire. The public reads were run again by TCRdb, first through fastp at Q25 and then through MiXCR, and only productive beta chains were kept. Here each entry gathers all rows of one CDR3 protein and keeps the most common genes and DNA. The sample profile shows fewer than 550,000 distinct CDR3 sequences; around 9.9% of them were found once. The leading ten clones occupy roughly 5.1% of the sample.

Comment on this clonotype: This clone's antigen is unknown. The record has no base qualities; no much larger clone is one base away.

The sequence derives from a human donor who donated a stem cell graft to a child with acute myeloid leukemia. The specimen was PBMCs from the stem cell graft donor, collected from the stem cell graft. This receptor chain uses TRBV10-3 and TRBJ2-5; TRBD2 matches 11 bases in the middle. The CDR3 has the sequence CAIRATSGAETQYF. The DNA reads TGTGCCATCAGGGCGACTAGCGGGGCAGAGACCCAGTACTTC.